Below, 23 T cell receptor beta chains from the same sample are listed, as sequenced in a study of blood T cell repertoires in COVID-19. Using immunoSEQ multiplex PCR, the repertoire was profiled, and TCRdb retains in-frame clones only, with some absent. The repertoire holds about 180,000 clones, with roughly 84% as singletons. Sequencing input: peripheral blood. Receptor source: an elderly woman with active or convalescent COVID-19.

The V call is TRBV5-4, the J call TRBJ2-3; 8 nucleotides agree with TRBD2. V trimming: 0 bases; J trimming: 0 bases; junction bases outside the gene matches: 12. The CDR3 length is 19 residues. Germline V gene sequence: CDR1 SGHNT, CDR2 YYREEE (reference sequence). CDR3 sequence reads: CASSLELLSLAGSTDTQYF. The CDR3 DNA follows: TGTGCCAGCAGCTTGGAACTACTCTCTCTAGCGGGCAGCACAGATACGCAGTATTTT.

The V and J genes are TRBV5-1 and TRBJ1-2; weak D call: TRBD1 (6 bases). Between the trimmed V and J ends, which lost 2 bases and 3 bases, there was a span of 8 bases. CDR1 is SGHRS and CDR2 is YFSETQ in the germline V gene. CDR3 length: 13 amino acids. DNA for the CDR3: TGCGCCAGCAGCTTAGGGGGGGACTATGGCTACACCTTC. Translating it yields CASSLGGDYGYTF.

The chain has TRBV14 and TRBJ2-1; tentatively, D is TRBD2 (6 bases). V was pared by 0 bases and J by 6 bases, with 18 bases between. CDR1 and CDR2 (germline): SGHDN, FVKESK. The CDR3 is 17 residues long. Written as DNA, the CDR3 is TGTGCCAGCAGCCAAGATGCAATAGGGACTCTCCGCAATGAGCAGTTCTTC. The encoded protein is CASSQDAIGTLRNEQFF.

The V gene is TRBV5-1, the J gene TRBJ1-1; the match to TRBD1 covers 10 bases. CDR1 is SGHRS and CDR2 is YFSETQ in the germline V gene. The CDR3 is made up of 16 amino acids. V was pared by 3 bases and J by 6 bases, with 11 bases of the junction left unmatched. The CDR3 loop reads CASSSQASGQGSEAFF. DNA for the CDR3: TGCGCCAGCAGCTCGCAAGCTTCGGGACAGGGGTCTGAAGCTTTCTTT.

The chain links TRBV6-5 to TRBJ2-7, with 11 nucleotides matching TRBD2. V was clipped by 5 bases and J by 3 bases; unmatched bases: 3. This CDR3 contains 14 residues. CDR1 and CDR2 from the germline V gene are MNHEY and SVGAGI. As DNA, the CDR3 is TGTGCCAGCAGTCTAACTAGCGGGAGCTACGAGCAGTACTTC. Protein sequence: CASSLTSGSYEQYF.

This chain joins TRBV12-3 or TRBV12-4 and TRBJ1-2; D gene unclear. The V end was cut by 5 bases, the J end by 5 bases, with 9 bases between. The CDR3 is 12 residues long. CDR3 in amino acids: CASSPASYGYTF. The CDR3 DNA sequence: TGTGCCAGCAGTCCAGCGTCGTATGGCTACACCTTC.

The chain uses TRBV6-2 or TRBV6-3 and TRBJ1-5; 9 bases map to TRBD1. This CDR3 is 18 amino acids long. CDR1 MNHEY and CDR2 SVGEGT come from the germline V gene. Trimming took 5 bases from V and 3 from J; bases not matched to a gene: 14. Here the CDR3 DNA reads TGTGCCAGCAGTACCACAACCGGGACAGGGTGGAACAATCAGCCCCAGCATTTT. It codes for CASSTTTGTGWNNQPQHF.

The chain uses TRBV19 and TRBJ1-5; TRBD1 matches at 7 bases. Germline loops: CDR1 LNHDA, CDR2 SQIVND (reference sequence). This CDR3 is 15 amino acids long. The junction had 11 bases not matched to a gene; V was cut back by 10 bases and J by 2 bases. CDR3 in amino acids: CATNRQGLGNQPQHF. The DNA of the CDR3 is TGTGCCACTAACCGACAGGGCTTAGGCAATCAGCCCCAGCATTTT.

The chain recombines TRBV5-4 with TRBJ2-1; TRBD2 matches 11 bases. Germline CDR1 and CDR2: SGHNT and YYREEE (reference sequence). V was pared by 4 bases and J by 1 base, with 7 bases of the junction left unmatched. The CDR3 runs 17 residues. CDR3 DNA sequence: TGTGCCAGCAGCCTCACTAGCGGGAGAGGGTCCTACAATGAGCAGTTCTTC. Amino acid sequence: CASSLTSGRGSYNEQFF.

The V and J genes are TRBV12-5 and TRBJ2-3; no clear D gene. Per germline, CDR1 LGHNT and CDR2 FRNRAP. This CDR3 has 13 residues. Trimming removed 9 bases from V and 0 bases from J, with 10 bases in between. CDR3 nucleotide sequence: TGTGCTAGCCGCCTAGGCAGCACAGATACGCAGTATTTT. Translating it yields CASRLGSTDTQYF.

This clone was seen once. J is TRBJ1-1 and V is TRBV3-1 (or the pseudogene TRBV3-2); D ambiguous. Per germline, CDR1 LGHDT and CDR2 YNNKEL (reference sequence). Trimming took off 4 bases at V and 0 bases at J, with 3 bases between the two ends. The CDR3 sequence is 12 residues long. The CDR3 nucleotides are TGTGCCAGCAGCCTCTTGAACACTGAAGCTTTCTTT. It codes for CASSLLNTEAFF.

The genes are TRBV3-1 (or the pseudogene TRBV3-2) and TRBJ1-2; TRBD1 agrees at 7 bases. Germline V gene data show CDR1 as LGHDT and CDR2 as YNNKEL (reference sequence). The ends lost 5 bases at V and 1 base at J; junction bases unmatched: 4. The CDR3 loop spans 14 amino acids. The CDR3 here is CASSAGTDNYGYTF. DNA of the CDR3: TGTGCCAGCAGCGCCGGGACAGATAACTATGGCTACACCTTC.

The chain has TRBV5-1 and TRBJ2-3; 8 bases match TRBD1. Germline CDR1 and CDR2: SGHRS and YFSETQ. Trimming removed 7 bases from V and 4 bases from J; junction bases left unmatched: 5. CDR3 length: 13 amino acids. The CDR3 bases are TGCGCCAGCGGTCAGACAGGGGCAGATACGCAGTATTTT. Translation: CASGQTGADTQYF.

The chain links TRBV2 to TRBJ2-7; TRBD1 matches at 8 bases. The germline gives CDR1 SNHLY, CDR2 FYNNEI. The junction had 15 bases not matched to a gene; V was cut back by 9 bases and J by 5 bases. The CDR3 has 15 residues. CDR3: CASLRRGQGADEQYF. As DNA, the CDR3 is TGTGCCAGTCTTAGAAGGGGCCAGGGGGCGGACGAGCAGTACTTC.

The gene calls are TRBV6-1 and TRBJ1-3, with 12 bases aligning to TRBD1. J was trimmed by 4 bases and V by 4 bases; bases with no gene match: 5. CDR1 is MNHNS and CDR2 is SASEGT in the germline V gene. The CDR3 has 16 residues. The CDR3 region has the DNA TGTGCCAGCAGTGGGTGGGACAGGGGGCCAGGAAACACCATATATTTT. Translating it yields CASSGWDRGPGNTIYF.

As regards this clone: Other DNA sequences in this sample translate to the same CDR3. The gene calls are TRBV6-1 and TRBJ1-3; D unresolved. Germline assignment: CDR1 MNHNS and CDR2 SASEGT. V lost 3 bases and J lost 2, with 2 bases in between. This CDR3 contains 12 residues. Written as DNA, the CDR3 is TGTGCCAGCAGTGATACTGGAAACACCATATATTTT. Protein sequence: CASSDTGNTIYF.

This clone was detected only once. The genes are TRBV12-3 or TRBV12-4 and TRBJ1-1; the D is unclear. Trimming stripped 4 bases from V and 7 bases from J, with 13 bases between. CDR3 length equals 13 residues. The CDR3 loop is CASSSPPGFEAFF. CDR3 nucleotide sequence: TGTGCCAGCAGTTCTCCCCCGGGGTTTGAAGCTTTCTTT.

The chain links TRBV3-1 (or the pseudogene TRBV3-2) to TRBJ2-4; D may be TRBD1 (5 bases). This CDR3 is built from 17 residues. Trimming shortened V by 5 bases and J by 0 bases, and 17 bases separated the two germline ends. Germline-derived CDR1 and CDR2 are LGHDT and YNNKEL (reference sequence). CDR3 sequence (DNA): TGTGCCAGCAGCAAAAGGGGCTCCTTACTAGCCAAAAACATTCAGTACTTC. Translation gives CASSKRGSLLAKNIQYF.

In nucleotides, the CDR3 is TGTGCCAGCTCACCACCGAACAGGGGAGACTCACCCCTCCACTTT. Translation gives CASSPPNRGDSPLHF. This chain links TRBV18 with TRBJ1-6; the match to TRBD1 covers 7 bases. Germline values: CDR1 KGHSH, CDR2 LQKENI. V lost 0 bases and J lost 10; bases outside the gene matches: 6. CDR3 length: 15 residues.

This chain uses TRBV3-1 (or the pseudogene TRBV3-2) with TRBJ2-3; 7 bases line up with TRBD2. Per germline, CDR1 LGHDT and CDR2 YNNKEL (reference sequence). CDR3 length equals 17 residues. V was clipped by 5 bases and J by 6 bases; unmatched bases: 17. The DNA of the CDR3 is TGTGCCAGCAGCGCCGTAGGGGCGGGAGACTCCGGGGATACGCAGTATTTT. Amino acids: CASSAVGAGDSGDTQYF.

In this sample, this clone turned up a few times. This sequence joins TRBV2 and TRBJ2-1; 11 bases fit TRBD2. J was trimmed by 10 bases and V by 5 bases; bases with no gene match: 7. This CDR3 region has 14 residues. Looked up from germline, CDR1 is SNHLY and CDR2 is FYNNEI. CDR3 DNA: TGTGCCAGCAGTCGACTAGCGGGAAGGGGGGAGCAGTTCTTC. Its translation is CASSRLAGRGEQFF.

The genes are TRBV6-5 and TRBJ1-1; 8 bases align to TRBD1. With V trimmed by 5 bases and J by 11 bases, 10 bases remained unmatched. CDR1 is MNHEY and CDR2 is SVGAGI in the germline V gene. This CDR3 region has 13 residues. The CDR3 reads CASSIKWDRRAFF. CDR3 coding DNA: TGTGCCAGCAGTATAAAATGGGACAGGAGGGCTTTCTTT.

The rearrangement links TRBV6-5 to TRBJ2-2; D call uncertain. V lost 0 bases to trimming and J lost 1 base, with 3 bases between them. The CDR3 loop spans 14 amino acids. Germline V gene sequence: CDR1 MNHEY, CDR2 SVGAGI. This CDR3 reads CASSYSRNTGELFF. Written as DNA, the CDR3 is TGTGCCAGCAGTTACTCGAGGAACACCGGGGAGCTGTTTTTT.